The table lists the clone carrying this TCR beta chain with many counts. The antigen is not known. CD4+ cells of the naive, central memory, regulatory and stem cell-like memory types were sorted via CD45RO/CCR7/CD25/CD127/CD95/CD27. Sequenced material consisted of expressed TCRB transcripts (all of the isolated RNA was reverse transcribed). TCRdb's table, derived via immunoSEQ multiplex PCR, lists solely in-frame clones and lacks some. The profile shows fewer than 150,000 clones, 6.9% of them singletons. This specimen belongs to a study of beta chain features in type 1 diabetes. Study conclusions and caveats: Lower insertion and higher deletion counts appeared at VDJ junctions in type 1 diabetes patients. Healthy donors had naive, central memory and Treg TCRB repertoires that appeared less similar than those seen among patients. The analysis here could not establish whether HLA type shapes TCRB rearrangement.

The CDR3 spans 14 residues. The germline gives CDR1 SGHTA, CDR2 FQGNSA. V dropped 4 bases and J dropped 4 bases, with 13 bases sitting between them. Source material: central memory CD4+ T cells from blood. The clonotype was recovered from a woman in her thirties in good health. The chain couples TRBV7-2 to TRBJ1-2; a possible D gene is TRBD1 (5 bases). The CDR3 loop is CASSSDSRVYGYTF. CDR3 nucleotide sequence: TGTGCCAGCAGCTCTGATAGCAGGGTCTATGGCTACACCTTC.